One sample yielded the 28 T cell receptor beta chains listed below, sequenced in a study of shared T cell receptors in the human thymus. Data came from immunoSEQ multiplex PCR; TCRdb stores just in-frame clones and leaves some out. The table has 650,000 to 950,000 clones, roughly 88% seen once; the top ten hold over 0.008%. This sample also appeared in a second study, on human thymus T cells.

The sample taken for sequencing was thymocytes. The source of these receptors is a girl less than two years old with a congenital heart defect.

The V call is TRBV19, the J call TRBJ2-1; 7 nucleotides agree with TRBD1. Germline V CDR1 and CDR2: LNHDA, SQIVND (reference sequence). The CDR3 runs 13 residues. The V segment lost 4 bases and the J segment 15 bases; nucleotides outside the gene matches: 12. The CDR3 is CASSRFLPGQTFF. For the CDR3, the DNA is TGTGCCAGTAGTAGGTTCCTACCGGGACAGACGTTCTTC. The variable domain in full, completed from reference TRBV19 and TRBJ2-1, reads DGGITQSPKYLFRKEGQNVTLSCEQNLNHDAMYWYRQDPGQGLRLIYYSQIVNDFQKGDIAEGYSVSREKKESFPLTVTSAQKNPTAFYLCASSRFLPGQTFFGPGTRLTVL.

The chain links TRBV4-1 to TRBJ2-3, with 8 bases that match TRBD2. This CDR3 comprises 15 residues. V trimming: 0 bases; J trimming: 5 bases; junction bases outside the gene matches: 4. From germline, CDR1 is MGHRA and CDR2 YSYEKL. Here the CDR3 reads CASSQELLAGDTQYF. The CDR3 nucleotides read TGCGCCAGCAGCCAAGAACTCCTAGCGGGAGATACGCAGTATTTT.

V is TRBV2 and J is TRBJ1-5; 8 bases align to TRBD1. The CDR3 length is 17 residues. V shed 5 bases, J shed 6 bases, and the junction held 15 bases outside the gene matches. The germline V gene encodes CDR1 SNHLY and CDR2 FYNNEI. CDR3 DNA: TGTGCCAGCAGTCACCTCCGGACAGGGCAGGGGAGTCAGCCCCAGCATTTT. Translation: CASSHLRTGQGSQPQHF.

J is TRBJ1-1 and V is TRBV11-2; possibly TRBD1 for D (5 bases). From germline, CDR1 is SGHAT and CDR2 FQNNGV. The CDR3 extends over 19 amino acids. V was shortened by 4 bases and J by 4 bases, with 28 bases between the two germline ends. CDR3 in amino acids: CASSSSPGGGATKRTEAFF. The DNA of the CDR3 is TGTGCCAGCAGCTCTAGCCCGGGGGGAGGTGCGACTAAACGCACTGAAGCTTTCTTT.

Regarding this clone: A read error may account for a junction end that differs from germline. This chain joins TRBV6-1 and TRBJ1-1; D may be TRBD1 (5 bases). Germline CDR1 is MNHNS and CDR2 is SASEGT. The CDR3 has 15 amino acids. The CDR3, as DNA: TGTGCCAGCAGTGAAGCTGCAGGGCCGAACACTGAATCTTTCTTT. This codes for CASSEAAGPNTESFF.

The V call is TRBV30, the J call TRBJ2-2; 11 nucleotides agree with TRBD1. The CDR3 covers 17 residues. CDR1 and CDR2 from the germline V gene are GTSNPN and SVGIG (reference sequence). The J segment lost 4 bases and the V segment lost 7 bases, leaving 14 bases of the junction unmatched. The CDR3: CALDRDRGDSGTGELFF. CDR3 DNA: TGTGCCTTAGACCGGGACAGGGGGGACTCGGGCACCGGGGAGCTGTTTTTT. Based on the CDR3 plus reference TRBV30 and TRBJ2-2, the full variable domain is SQTIHQWPATLVQPVGSPLSLECTVEGTSNPNLYWYRQAAGRGLQLLFYSVGIGQISSEVPQNLSASRPQDRQFILSSKKLLLSDSGFYLCALDRDRGDSGTGELFFGEGSRLTVL.

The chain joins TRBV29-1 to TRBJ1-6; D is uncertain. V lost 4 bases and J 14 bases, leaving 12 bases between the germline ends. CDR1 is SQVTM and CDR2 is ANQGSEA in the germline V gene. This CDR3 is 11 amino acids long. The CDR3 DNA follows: TGCAGCGTTGGGGAGGAATCGGCCCTCCACTTT. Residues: CSVGEESALHF.

The CDR3 loop reads CASSWAAMDRGLEGYTF. The CDR3 DNA follows: TGTGCCAGCAGCTGGGCGGCCATGGACAGGGGGCTAGAAGGCTACACCTTC. The V gene is TRBV5-4, the J gene TRBJ1-2, with TRBD1 identical over 11 bases. Germline assignment: CDR1 SGHNT and CDR2 YYREEE (reference sequence). The junction had 15 bases not matched to a gene; V was cut back by 3 bases and J by 8 bases. The CDR3 is made up of 17 amino acids.

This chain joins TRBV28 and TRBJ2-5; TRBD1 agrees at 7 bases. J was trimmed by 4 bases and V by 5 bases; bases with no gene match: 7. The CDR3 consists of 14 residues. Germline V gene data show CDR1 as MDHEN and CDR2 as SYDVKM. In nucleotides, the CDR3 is TGTGCCAGCAGTCAACAGGGGAAGGGAGAGACCCAGTACTTC. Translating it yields CASSQQGKGETQYF.

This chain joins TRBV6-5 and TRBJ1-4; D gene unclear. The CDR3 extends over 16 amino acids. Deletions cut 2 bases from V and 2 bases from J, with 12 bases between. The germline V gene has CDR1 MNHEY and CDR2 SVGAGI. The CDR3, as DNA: TGTGCCAGCAGTTACGCTGCGGTAGCGACTAATGAAAAACTGTTTTTT. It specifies CASSYAAVATNEKLFF.

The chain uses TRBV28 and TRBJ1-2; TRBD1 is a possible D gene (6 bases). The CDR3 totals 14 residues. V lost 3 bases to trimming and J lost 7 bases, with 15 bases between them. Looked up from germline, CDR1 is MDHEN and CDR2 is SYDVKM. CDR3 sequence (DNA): TGTGCCAGCAGTTTGGACATACAGGGCGGTGGCTACACCTTC. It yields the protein CASSLDIQGGGYTF.

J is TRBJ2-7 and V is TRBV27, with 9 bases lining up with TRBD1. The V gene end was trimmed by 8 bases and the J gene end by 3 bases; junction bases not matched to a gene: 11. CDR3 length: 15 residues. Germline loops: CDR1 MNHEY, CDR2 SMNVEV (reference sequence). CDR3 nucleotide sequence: TGTGCCAGCGGTTACAGGGGGCTTTTGGTCTACGAGCAGTACTTC. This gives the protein CASGYRGLLVYEQYF.

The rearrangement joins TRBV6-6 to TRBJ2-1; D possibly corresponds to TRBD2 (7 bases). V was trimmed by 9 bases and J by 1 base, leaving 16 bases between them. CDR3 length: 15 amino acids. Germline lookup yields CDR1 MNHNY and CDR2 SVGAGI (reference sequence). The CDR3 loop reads CASRGANRSYNEQFF. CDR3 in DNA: TGTGCCAGTCGGGGGGCCAATAGGTCCTACAATGAGCAGTTCTTC.

The CDR3 spells CASSLSRGGPWYEQYF. CDR3 sequence (DNA): TGTGCCAGCAGTTTATCGCGGGGCGGGCCGTGGTACGAGCAGTACTTC. This chain links TRBV27 with TRBJ2-7, with D possibly TRBD2 on 6 matching bases. Between the trimmed V and J ends, which lost 0 bases and 4 bases, there was a span of 16 bases. There are 16 residues in the CDR3. Germline V gives CDR1 MNHEY, CDR2 SMNVEV (reference sequence).

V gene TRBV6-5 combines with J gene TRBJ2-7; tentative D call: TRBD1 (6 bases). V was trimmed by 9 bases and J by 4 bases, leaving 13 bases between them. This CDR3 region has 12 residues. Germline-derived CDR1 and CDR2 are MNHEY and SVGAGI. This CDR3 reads CASSPRGYEQYF. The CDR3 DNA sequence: TGTGCCAGTTCGCCTAGGGGGTACGAGCAGTACTTC.

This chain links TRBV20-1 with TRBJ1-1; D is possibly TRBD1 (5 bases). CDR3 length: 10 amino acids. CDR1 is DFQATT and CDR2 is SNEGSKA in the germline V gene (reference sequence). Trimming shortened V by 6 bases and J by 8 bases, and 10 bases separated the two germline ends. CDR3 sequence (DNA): TGCAGTGCCAGGGCAGGGGAAGCTTTCTTT. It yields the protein CSARAGEAFF.

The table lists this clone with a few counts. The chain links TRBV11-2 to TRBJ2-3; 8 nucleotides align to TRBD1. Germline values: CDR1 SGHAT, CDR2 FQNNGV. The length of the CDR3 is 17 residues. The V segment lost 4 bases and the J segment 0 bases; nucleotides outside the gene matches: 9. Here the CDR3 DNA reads TGTGCCAGCAGCTGCCTCTCCGGGACAGGTAGCACAGATACGCAGTATTTT. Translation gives CASSCLSGTGSTDTQYF.

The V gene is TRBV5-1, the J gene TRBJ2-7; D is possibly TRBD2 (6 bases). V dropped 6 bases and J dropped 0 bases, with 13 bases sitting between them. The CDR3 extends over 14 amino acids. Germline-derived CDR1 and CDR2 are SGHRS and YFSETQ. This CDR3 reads CASTPGVASYEQYF. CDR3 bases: TGCGCCAGCACGCCGGGGGTCGCCTCCTACGAGCAGTACTTC.

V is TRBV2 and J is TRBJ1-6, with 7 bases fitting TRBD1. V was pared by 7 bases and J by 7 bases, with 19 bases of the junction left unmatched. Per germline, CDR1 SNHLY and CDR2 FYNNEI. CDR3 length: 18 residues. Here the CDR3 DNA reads TGTGCCAGCACTCATTTCCCCCAAGGGGACAGCCGGAATTCACCCCTCCACTTT. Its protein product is CASTHFPQGDSRNSPLHF.

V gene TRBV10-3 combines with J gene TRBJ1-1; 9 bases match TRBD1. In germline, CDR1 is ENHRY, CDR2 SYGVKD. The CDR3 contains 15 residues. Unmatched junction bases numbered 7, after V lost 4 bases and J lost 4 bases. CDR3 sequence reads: CAISGTGQGSTEAFF. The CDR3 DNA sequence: TGTGCCATCAGTGGGACGGGACAGGGAAGCACTGAAGCTTTCTTT.

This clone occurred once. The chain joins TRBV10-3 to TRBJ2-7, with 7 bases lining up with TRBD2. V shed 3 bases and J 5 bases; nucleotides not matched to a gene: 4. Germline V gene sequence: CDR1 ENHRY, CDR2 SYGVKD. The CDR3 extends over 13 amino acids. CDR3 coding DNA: TGTGCCATCAGTGAAGGCGGGGGTAACGAGCAGTACTTC. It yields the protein CAISEGGGNEQYF.

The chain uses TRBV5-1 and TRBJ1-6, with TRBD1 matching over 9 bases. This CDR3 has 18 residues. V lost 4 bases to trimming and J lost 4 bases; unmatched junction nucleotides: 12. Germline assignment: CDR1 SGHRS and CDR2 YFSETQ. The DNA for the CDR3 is TGCGCCAGCAGCCCAACCTCCCGACAGGGGGGATATAATTCACCCCTCCACTTT. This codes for CASSPTSRQGGYNSPLHF.

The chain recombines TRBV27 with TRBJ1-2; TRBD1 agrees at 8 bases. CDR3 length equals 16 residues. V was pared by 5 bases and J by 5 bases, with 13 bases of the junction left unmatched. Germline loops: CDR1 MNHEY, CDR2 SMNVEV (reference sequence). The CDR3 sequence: CASSPYLRGRKYGYTF. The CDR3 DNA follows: TGTGCCAGCAGTCCCTACCTCAGGGGGCGAAAATATGGCTACACCTTC.

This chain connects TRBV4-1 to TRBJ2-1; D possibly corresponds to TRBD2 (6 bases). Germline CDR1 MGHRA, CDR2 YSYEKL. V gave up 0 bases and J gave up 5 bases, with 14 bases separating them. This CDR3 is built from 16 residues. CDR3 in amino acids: CASSQDSEGLNNEQFF. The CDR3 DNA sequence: TGCGCCAGCAGCCAAGATTCGGAGGGGTTGAACAATGAGCAGTTCTTC.

CDR3 amino acids: CASSPIPGGPNYGYTF. The CDR3, as DNA: TGTGCCAGCAGTCCCATCCCAGGGGGACCTAACTATGGCTACACCTTC. The chain joins TRBV28 to TRBJ1-2; 7 nucleotides align to TRBD1. Per the germline V gene, CDR1 is MDHEN and CDR2 is SYDVKM. J was trimmed by 0 bases and V by 5 bases; bases with no gene match: 9. The CDR3 is 16 residues long.

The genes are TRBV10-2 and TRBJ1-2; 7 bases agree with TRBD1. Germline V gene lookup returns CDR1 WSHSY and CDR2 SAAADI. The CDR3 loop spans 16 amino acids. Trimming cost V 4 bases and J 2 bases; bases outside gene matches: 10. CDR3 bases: TGCGCCAGCAGTGTCGACAGGGTCGGGGAGAACTATGGCTACACCTTC. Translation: CASSVDRVGENYGYTF.

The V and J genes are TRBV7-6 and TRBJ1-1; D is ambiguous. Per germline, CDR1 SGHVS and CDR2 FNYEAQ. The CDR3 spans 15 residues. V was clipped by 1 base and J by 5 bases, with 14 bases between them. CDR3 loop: CASSLGPDMRTEAFF. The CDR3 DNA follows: TGTGCCAGCAGCTTAGGCCCCGACATGAGAACTGAAGCTTTCTTT.

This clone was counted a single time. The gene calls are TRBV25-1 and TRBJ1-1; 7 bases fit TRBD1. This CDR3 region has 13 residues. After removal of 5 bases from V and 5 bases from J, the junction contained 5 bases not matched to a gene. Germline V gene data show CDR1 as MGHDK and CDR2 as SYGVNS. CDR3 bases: TGTGCCAGCAGTACAACAGGGGATACTGAAGCTTTCTTT. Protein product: CASSTTGDTEAFF.